One and the same sample provided the 8 T cell receptor beta chains below, sequenced in a study of identical twins. TCRdb analysed the 5' RACE reads with MiXCR anew, one entry per CDR3 protein. The table has around 960,000 distinct CDR3 sequences, 9% to 15% seen once. Another study also made use of these data, one on yellow fever vaccine responses in identical twins.

Sequenced sample: PBMCs. All receptors come from a woman under 30 in good health.

CDR3 region: CASLGADTQYF. The CDR3 nucleotides are TGTGCCAGCCTAGGGGCAGATACGCAGTATTTT. The rearrangement uses TRBV12-3 or TRBV12-4 and TRBJ2-3; D perhaps matches TRBD1 (5 bases). The CDR3 covers 11 residues. Trimming left V 8 bases short and J 4 bases short, with 7 bases between.

In its sample, this clonotype was seen many times. J is TRBJ1-2 and V is TRBV12-3 or TRBV12-4; D gene unclear. This CDR3 comprises 12 residues. Trimming removed 5 bases from V and 7 bases from J, with 11 bases in between. CDR3 region: CASSHEKGGYTF. The CDR3 coding sequence is TGTGCCAGCAGTCACGAGAAGGGTGGCTACACCTTC.

The chain is built from TRBV4-1 and TRBJ1-1; D is unclear. This CDR3 is 16 amino acids long. Germline-derived CDR1 and CDR2 are MGHRA and YSYEKL. Deletions cut 1 base from V and 3 bases from J, with 15 bases between. CDR3 protein: CASSQVGSSSHTEAFF. Written as DNA, the CDR3 is TGCGCCAGCAGCCAAGTGGGTTCTTCGTCCCACACTGAAGCTTTCTTT.

The CDR3 here is CASSPGVLETQYF. In DNA form, the CDR3 reads TGTGCCAGCAGCCCAGGGGTTTTGGAGACCCAGTACTTC. V and J are TRBV7-9 and TRBJ2-5; D is perhaps TRBD1 (6 bases). The germline CDR1 and CDR2 sequences are SEHNR and FQNEAQ (reference sequence). This CDR3 comprises 13 residues. The V gene lost 5 bases and the J gene lost 5 bases, with 12 bases spanning the gap.

This clonotype has only a few counts. The V and J genes are TRBV29-1 and TRBJ1-1; perhaps TRBD1 as D (5 bases). V lost 4 bases, J lost 4 bases, and 16 bases lay in between. The germline CDR1 and CDR2 sequences are SQVTM and ANQGSEA. The CDR3 is 14 residues long. The CDR3 DNA reads as TGCAGCGTTGGCTCCGGGGGGGGGATCACTGAAGCTTTCTTT. It translates to CSVGSGGGITEAFF.

The V call is TRBV7-2, the J call TRBJ2-1; D remains unclear. CDR3 length: 16 amino acids. The V gene's germline CDR1 is SGHTA and CDR2 FQGNSA. The V end was cut by 0 bases, the J end by 3 bases, with 12 bases between. DNA for the CDR3: TGTGCCAGCAGCTTAGCGTCCGGACCCCTCTACAATGAGCAGTTCTTC. Its protein product is CASSLASGPLYNEQFF.

This chain connects TRBV7-8 to TRBJ2-5; 10 nucleotides align to TRBD1. Germline assignment: CDR1 SGHVS and CDR2 FQNEAQ. The CDR3 loop spans 15 amino acids. Germline trimming cut 5 bases from V and 4 bases from J; bases unmatched to any gene: 7. CDR3 protein: CASSQRQGAPETQYF. Written as DNA, the CDR3 is TGTGCCAGCAGCCAAAGACAGGGGGCCCCAGAGACCCAGTACTTC.

Ten or more counts support this clonotype. The V and J genes are TRBV5-1 and TRBJ1-6; 7 bases are a match to TRBD1. This CDR3 comprises 14 residues. Germline-derived CDR1 and CDR2 are SGHRS and YFSETQ. Unmatched junction bases numbered 4, after V lost 4 bases and J lost 6 bases. CDR3 coding DNA: TGCGCCAGCAGCGCGGGACAGCTTAATTCACCCCTCCACTTT. Amino acids: CASSAGQLNSPLHF. The complete variable domain, with remaining parts taken from reference TRBV5-1 and TRBJ1-6, reads KAGVTQTPRYLIKTRGQQVTLSCSPISGHRSVSWYQQTPGQGLQFLFEYFSETQRNKGNFPGRFSGRQFSNSRSEMNVSTLELGDSALYLCASSAGQLNSPLHFGNGTRLTVT.